These 5 T cell receptor beta chains originate from one sample sequenced in a study of blood T cell repertoires in COVID-19. This table comes from immunoSEQ multiplex PCR, and its TCRdb copy is limited to in-frame clones, with some not included. In the table there are 90,000 to 110,000 clones, about 87% of which are singletons. Sequencing was done on a sample of peripheral blood. All receptors derive from a woman aged 50 to 60 with acute or convalescent COVID-19.

V usage is TRBV7-2 and J usage is TRBJ2-5, with TRBD2 matching over 12 bases. The V gene end was trimmed by 3 bases and the J gene end by 5 bases; junction bases not matched to a gene: 10. CDR3 length: 17 residues. Germline CDR1 is SGHTA and CDR2 is FQGNSA. The CDR3 is CASSFPSGGAPRETQYF. The DNA for the CDR3 is TGTGCCAGCAGCTTCCCTAGCGGGGGGGCCCCGAGGGAGACCCAGTACTTC.

This clone was observed a few times. This CDR3 reads CAWSVVQGARSPLHF. The CDR3 DNA follows: TGTGCCTGGAGTGTAGTCCAGGGGGCACGATCACCCCTCCACTTT. V and J are TRBV30 and TRBJ1-6; 8 bases map to TRBD1. The CDR3 length is 15 residues. The J segment lost 10 bases and the V segment lost 0 bases, leaving 8 bases of the junction unmatched. From germline, CDR1 is GTSNPN and CDR2 SVGIG (reference sequence).

The chain recombines TRBV21-1 with TRBJ1-3; the DNA was not compared with TRBD1, the D call given in the table. TRBV21-1 is noted as a pseudogene. The CDR3 has 13 residues. CDR3 region: CAITGVGGNTIYF. Written as DNA, the CDR3 is TGTGCCATCACAGGGGTCGGAGGGAACACCATATATTTT.

A single count supports this clone. DNA for the CDR3: TGTGCCAGCAGCTTTCGGACAGGGGGGAATGAGCAGTTCTTC. Translated, it gives CASSFRTGGNEQFF. The rearrangement links TRBV7-2 to TRBJ2-1; TRBD1 matches 10 bases. The V gene end was trimmed by 3 bases and the J gene end by 7 bases; junction bases not matched to a gene: 3. This CDR3 is built from 14 residues. Germline V gene lookup returns CDR1 SGHTA and CDR2 FQGNSA.

This chain links TRBV4-2 with TRBJ1-4, with D maybe TRBD1 (6 bases). Germline values: CDR1 LGHNA, CDR2 YNFKEQ. The V and J ends lost 1 base and 0 bases respectively, with 18 bases between them. The CDR3 has 19 amino acids. CDR3 amino acids: CASSQGRGQMFATNEKLFF. CDR3 bases: TGTGCCAGCAGCCAAGGAAGAGGACAGATGTTTGCAACTAATGAAAAACTGTTTTTT.